This passage covers 9 T cell receptor beta chains from one sample sequenced in a study of identical twins. TCRdb used MiXCR to reprocess the 5' RACE reads, holding one entry per CDR3 protein. The sample records about 890,000 distinct CDR3 sequences, over 9% being singletons. The data were also submitted as part of a second study, on yellow fever vaccine responses in identical twins.

Sequenced: PBMCs. These receptors all come from a woman aged 18-29 years in good health.

This clonotype occurred a few times. This chain connects TRBV27 to TRBJ2-1, with TRBD1 as a possible D gene (6 bases). Germline V gene data show CDR1 as MNHEY and CDR2 as SMNVEV (reference sequence). V lost 5 bases, J lost 7 bases, and 18 bases lay in between. This CDR3 region has 15 residues. The CDR3 protein is CASSPRLNRENEQFF. In DNA, the CDR3 is TGTGCCAGCAGTCCCCGCCTAAACAGGGAAAATGAGCAGTTCTTC.

The CDR3: CASSVADNSPLHF. DNA for the CDR3: TGTGCCAGCAGCGTAGCAGATAATTCACCCCTCCACTTT. V is TRBV9 and J is TRBJ1-6; D call uncertain. Trimming took 0 bases from V and 5 from J, leaving 3 bases between them. CDR1 and CDR2 from the germline V gene are SGDLS and YYNGEE. The CDR3 consists of 13 residues.

The chain is built from TRBV10-2 and TRBJ2-2; 8 nucleotides match TRBD1. The ends lost 7 bases at V and 5 bases at J; junction bases unmatched: 3. The germline V gene has CDR1 WSHSY and CDR2 SAAADI. CDR3 length: 13 amino acids. CDR3 in DNA: TGCGCCAGCATCGACAGGGGAACCGGGGAGCTGTTTTTT. This gives the protein CASIDRGTGELFF.

DNA of the CDR3: TGCGCCAGCAGCCAGGGATTGGGTGCATACGAGCAGTACGTC. It translates to CASSQGLGAYEQYV. The J gene is TRBJ2-7, the V gene TRBV4-1; D remains ambiguous. The CDR3 covers 14 residues. Germline CDR1 MGHRA, CDR2 YSYEKL. Trimming shortened V by 3 bases and J by 4 bases, and 13 bases separated the two germline ends.

The CDR3 bases are TGTGCCACTGTGAACGTGAACACTGAAGCTTTCTTT. It yields the protein CATVNVNTEAFF. The J gene is TRBJ1-1, the V gene TRBV24-1; no definite D call. Germline V gene data show CDR1 as KGHDR and CDR2 as SFDVKD. Trimming removed 10 bases at V and 0 bases at J, with 8 bases between. The CDR3 is made up of 12 amino acids.

J is TRBJ1-6 and V is TRBV27, with D perhaps TRBD1 (6 bases). The CDR3 is 15 residues long. The germline V gene has CDR1 MNHEY and CDR2 SMNVEV (reference sequence). The ends were cut back, 5 bases at V and 3 bases at J, with 11 bases in the middle. The CDR3 DNA is TGTGCCAGCAGTCTCCGGACAGTCTATAATTCACCCCTCCACTTT. Its translation is CASSLRTVYNSPLHF.

This clonotype was detected a few times. The chain uses TRBV15 and TRBJ2-4; D is tentatively TRBD1 or TRBD2 (5 bases each). The CDR3 is 17 amino acids. Germline-derived CDR1 and CDR2 are LNHNV and YYDKDF (reference sequence). V was trimmed by 2 bases and J by 0 bases, leaving 14 bases between them. CDR3 amino acids: CATSRSPPGLAKNIQYF. The CDR3 DNA follows: TGTGCCACCAGCAGATCACCTCCGGGGCTAGCCAAAAACATTCAGTACTTC.

This sequence joins TRBV29-1 and TRBJ2-5; D gene ambiguous. The CDR3 covers 12 residues. The germline V gene has CDR1 SQVTM and CDR2 ANQGSEA. V was trimmed by 2 bases and J by 7 bases, leaving 11 bases between them. CDR3 coding DNA: TGCAGCGTTGAAATGGACCTGGGGACCCAGTACTTC. Protein sequence: CSVEMDLGTQYF.

V gene TRBV12-3 or TRBV12-4 combines with J gene TRBJ2-7; 7 bases align to TRBD2. This CDR3 spans 14 amino acids. V shed 0 bases and J 2 bases; nucleotides not matched to a gene: 1. CDR3 sequence: CASSLAAGTYEQYF. The CDR3 DNA reads TGTGCCAGCAGTTTAGCAGCGGGGACCTACGAGCAGTACTTC.